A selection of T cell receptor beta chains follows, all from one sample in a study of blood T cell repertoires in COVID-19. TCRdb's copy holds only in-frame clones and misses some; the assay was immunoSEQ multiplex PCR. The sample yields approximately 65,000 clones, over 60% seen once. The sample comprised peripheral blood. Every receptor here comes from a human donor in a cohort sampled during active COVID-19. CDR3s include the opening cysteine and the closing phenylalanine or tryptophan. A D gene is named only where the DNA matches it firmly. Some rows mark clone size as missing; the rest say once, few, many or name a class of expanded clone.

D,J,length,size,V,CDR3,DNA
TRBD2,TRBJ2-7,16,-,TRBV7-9,CASSLGGSGSPYEQYF,TGTGCCAGCAGCTTAGGTGGGAGCGGGAGCCCCTACGAGCAGTACTTC
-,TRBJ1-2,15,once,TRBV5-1,CASSLRTDNLYGYTF,TGCGCCAGCAGCTTAAGGACAGACAACCTCTATGGCTACACCTTC
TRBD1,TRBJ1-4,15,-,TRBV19,CASRTTQGPNEKLFF,TGTGCCAGTAGAACGACACAGGGGCCTAATGAAAAACTGTTTTTT
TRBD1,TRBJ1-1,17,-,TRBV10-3,CAIANGQGAKGNTEAFF,TGTGCCATCGCCAATGGGCAGGGGGCTAAGGGGAACACTGAAGCTTTCTTT
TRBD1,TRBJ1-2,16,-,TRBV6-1,CASSATGTGGGYGYTF,TGTGCCAGCAGTGCGACCGGGACAGGGGGAGGCTATGGCTACACCTTC
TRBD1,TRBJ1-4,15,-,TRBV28,CASSFKQGFHEKLFF,TGTGCCAGCAGTTTTAAACAGGGGTTCCATGAAAAACTGTTTTTT
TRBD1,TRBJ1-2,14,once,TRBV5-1,CASSRRGTDYGYTF,TGCGCCAGCAGCCGGAGGGGGACAGACTATGGCTACACCTTC
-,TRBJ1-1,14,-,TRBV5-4,CASSFETVNTEAFF,TGTGCCAGCAGCTTCGAAACAGTGAACACTGAAGCTTTCTTT
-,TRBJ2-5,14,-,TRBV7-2,CASSLGGVGETQYF,TGTGCCAGCAGCTTAGGGGGGGTCGGAGAGACCCAGTACTTC
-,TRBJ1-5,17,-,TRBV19,CASSIRQTSGGNQPQHF,TGTGCCAGTAGTATAAGGCAAACCAGCGGGGGCAATCAGCCCCAGCATTTT
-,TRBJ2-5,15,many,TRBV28,CASSLRRRDKETQYF,TGTGCCAGCAGCCTAAGACGACGGGACAAAGAGACCCAGTACTTC
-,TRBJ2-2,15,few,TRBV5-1,CASSFTGKSGGELFF,TGCGCCAGCAGCTTTACGGGGAAAAGCGGCGGGGAGCTGTTTTTT
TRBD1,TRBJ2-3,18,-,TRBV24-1,CATSDSVPGQGSTDTQYF,TGTGCCACCAGTGATTCCGTCCCGGGACAGGGAAGCACAGATACGCAGTATTTT
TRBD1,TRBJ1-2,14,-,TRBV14,CASSQNTGGGGYTF,TGTGCCAGCAGCCAGAACACAGGGGGTGGCGGCTACACCTTC
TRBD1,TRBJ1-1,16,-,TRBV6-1,CASSEPTRDSRTEAFF,TGTGCCAGCAGTGAACCGACTAGGGACAGTCGAACTGAAGCTTTCTTT
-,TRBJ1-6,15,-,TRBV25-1,CASSEYEAANSPLHF,TGTGCCAGCAGTGAATATGAGGCGGCTAATTCACCCCTCCACTTT
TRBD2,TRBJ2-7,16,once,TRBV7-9,CASSSGTSGRAREQYF,TGTGCCAGCAGCTCCGGGACTAGCGGGAGGGCACGAGAGCAGTACTTC
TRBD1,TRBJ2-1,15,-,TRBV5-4,CASSLGQGGPDEQFF,TGTGCCAGCAGCTTGGGACAGGGGGGGCCCGATGAGCAGTTCTTC
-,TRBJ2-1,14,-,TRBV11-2,CASSTRDFGNEQFF,-
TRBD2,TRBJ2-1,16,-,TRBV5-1,CASSLSRLAGNNEQFF,TGCGCCAGCAGCCTCAGCAGACTAGCGGGGAACAATGAGCAGTTCTTC
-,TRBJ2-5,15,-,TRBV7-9,CASSLTWSDGETQYF,TGTGCCAGCAGCTTAACGTGGTCCGACGGGGAGACCCAGTACTTC
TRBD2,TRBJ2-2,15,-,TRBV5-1,CASSLGLAGAGELFF,TGCGCCAGCAGCTTGGGACTAGCGGGGGCCGGGGAGCTGTTTTTT
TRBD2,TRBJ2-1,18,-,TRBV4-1,CASSQDAGTSGPYNEQFF,TGCGCCAGCAGCCAAGATGCCGGGACTAGCGGTCCCTACAATGAGCAGTTCTTC
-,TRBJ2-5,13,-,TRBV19,CASSSQGTETQYF,TGTGCCAGTAGTAGCCAGGGGACAGAGACCCAGTACTTC
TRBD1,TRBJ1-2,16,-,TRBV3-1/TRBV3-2,CASSASRTGANYGYTF,TGTGCCAGCAGCGCCTCCCGGACAGGAGCTAACTATGGCTACACCTTC
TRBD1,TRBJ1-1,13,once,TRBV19,CASSITGDTEAFF,TGTGCCAGTAGTATTACAGGGGATACTGAAGCTTTCTTT
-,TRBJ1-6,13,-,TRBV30,CAWSVRPDSPLHF,TGTGCCTGGAGTGTACGTCCGGATTCACCCCTCCACTTT
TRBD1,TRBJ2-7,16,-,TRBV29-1,CSVIGTGVVGAGEQYF,TGCAGCGTTATCGGGACAGGGGTTGTTGGGGCGGGAGAGCAGTACTTC
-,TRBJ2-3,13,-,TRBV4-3,CASSAQRTDTQYF,TGCGCCAGCAGCGCTCAGAGGACAGATACGCAGTATTTT
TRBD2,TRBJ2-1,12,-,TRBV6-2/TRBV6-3,CASSGLAYEQFF,TGTGCCAGCAGTGGACTAGCTTATGAGCAGTTCTTC
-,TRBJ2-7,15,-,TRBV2,CASAARRLADYEQYF,TGTGCCAGCGCGGCAAGGCGTTTGGCGGACTACGAGCAGTACTTC
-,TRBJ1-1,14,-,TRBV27,CASSFKGMNTEAFF,TGTGCCAGCAGTTTTAAGGGGATGAACACTGAAGCTTTCTTT
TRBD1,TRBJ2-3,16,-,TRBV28,CASSFNPRGRTDTQYF,TGTGCCAGCAGCTTCAACCCCAGGGGGCGCACAGATACGCAGTATTTT
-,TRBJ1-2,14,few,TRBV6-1,CASSEIRGAVGYTF,TGTGCCAGCAGTGAAATTCGGGGGGCGGTAGGCTACACCTTC
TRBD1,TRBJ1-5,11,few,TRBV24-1,CATSDLQGFYF,TGTGCCACCAGTGATCTACAGGGGTTCTATTTT
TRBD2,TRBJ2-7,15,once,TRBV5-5,CASSASGGPSYEQYF,TGTGCCAGCAGCGCAAGCGGGGGCCCCTCCTACGAGCAGTACTTC
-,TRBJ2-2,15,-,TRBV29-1,CSVEDRRQSTGELFF,TGCAGCGTTGAAGATCGGCGACAGTCGACCGGGGAGCTGTTTTTT
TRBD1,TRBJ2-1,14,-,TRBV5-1,CASSRRQGKEEQFF,TGCGCCAGCAGCCGGAGACAGGGGAAAGAGGAGCAGTTCTTC
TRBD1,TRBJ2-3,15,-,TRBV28,CASSLGQGRTDTQYF,TGTGCCAGCAGTTTGGGACAGGGGAGGACAGATACGCAGTATTTT
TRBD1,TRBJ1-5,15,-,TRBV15,CATSSWTGGGQPQHF,TGTGCCACCAGCAGTTGGACAGGGGGAGGTCAGCCCCAGCATTTT
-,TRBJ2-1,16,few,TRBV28,CASSPWDSTGDNEQFF,TGTGCCAGCAGTCCTTGGGACTCGACGGGCGACAATGAGCAGTTCTTC
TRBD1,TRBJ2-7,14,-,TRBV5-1,CASSSRTGVTEQYF,TGCGCCAGCAGCTCCAGGACAGGGGTGACCGAGCAGTACTTC
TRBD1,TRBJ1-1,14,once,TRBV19,CASSMVRGRSEAFF,TGTGCCAGTAGTATGGTCAGGGGGCGGTCTGAAGCTTTCTTT
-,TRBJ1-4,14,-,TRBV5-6,CASSRTDLNEKLFF,TGTGCCAGCAGCCGGACAGATCTTAATGAAAAACTGTTTTTT